These 27 T cell receptor beta chains share one sample of origin, sequenced in a study of cytotoxic CD8 clonotypes in ibrutinib-treated CLL. This table comes from immunoSEQ multiplex PCR, and its TCRdb copy is limited to in-frame clones, with some not included. The sample lists tens of thousands of clones, roughly three quarters occurring once. The starting material was PBMCs, obtained after 12 months of ibrutinib treatment. The receptor source for this set is a human donor with chronic lymphocytic leukemia.

V gene TRBV27 combines with J gene TRBJ1-5; D is unresolved. Germline values: CDR1 MNHEY, CDR2 SMNVEV (reference sequence). The CDR3 consists of 16 residues. V lost 2 bases and J 4 bases, leaving 15 bases between the germline ends. The CDR3 DNA reads TGTGCCAGCAGTTTAGGCCCCCGGGGTAAGAATCAGCCCCAGCATTTT. This gives the protein CASSLGPRGKNQPQHF.

This chain connects TRBV5-6 to TRBJ1-4; the match to TRBD1 covers 9 bases. The CDR3 totals 16 residues. The V segment lost 4 bases and the J segment 8 bases; nucleotides outside the gene matches: 12. The germline V gene encodes CDR1 SGHDT and CDR2 YYEEEE. The CDR3, as DNA: TGTGCCAGCAGCCCGACCGTGGGACAGGGTCTCGAAAAACTGTTTTTT. Its protein is CASSPTVGQGLEKLFF.

There are a few counts of this clone. The V call is TRBV27, the J call TRBJ2-1; 8 nucleotides align to TRBD2. The V gene end was trimmed by 5 bases and the J gene end by 4 bases; junction bases not matched to a gene: 4. CDR1 MNHEY and CDR2 SMNVEV come from the germline V gene (reference sequence). This CDR3 has 14 amino acids. The DNA for the CDR3 is TGTGCCAGCAGTAAAAGCGGGAGTTACAATGAGCAGTTCTTC. It specifies CASSKSGSYNEQFF.

The V and J genes are TRBV5-4 and TRBJ2-5; the D gene is possibly TRBD2 (6 bases). Germline assignment: CDR1 SGHNT and CDR2 YYREEE (reference sequence). CDR3 length equals 13 residues. V shed 5 bases and J shed 4 bases, with 12 bases lying between them. In nucleotides, the CDR3 is TGTGCCAGCAGGTCACGGGGGAGAGAGACCCAGTACTTC. This translates into CASRSRGRETQYF.

This rearrangement joins TRBV6-1 to TRBJ1-5; D perhaps matches TRBD1 (6 bases). The CDR3 has 19 residues. In germline, CDR1 is MNHNS, CDR2 SASEGT. Between the trimmed V and J ends, which lost 4 bases and 1 base, there was a span of 23 bases. This chain's CDR3 is CASSGGLGAAVRSNQPQHF. The CDR3 nucleotides read TGTGCCAGCAGTGGGGGACTGGGGGCGGCCGTTAGAAGCAATCAGCCCCAGCATTTT.

The sample holds one count of this clone. The V and J genes are TRBV4-1 and TRBJ1-2; D may be TRBD1 (6 bases). Between the trimmed V and J ends, which lost 5 bases and 2 bases, there was a span of 15 bases. CDR1 is MGHRA, CDR2 YSYEKL, per germline. The CDR3 has 15 residues. CDR3 loop: CASSKGGESNYGYTF. In nucleotides, the CDR3 is TGCGCCAGCAGCAAAGGGGGGGAATCCAACTATGGCTACACCTTC.

V gene TRBV28 combines with J gene TRBJ1-3; D remains ambiguous. V was trimmed by 8 bases and J by 3 bases, leaving 8 bases between them. Per germline, CDR1 MDHEN and CDR2 SYDVKM. This CDR3 is built from 12 residues. The CDR3 nucleotides are TGTGCCAGCTGCGTTGGTGGAAACACCATATATTTT. Translating it yields CASCVGGNTIYF.

The chain couples TRBV28 to TRBJ2-1, with TRBD2 identical over 13 bases. CDR1 and CDR2 (germline): MDHEN, SYDVKM. Germline trimming cut 6 bases from V and 0 bases from J; bases unmatched to any gene: 14. The CDR3 sequence is 20 residues long. DNA of the CDR3: TGTGCCAGCAGAGGACTAGCGGGAGACATCGGGGGCGGCTCCTACAATGAGCAGTTCTTC. It codes for CASRGLAGDIGGGSYNEQFF.

This clone was recorded a few times. The chain is built from TRBV6-4 and TRBJ1-1; perhaps TRBD1 as D (6 bases). V gave up 0 bases and J gave up 9 bases, with 14 bases separating them. CDR1 and CDR2 (germline): MRHNA, SNTAGT. The CDR3 totals 14 residues. The CDR3 region has the DNA TGTGCCAGCAGTGACTCATTTAGGGGGGCGCAAGCTTTCTTT. It specifies CASSDSFRGAQAFF.

J is TRBJ1-2 and V is TRBV27; 7 nucleotides match TRBD1. V trimming: 3 bases; J trimming: 6 bases; junction bases outside the gene matches: 10. The CDR3 runs 15 residues. CDR1 is MNHEY and CDR2 is SMNVEV in the germline V gene (reference sequence). CDR3 coding DNA: TGTGCCAGCAGTTTTGGGGGAAAGGGGGCGGATGGCTACACCTTC. Protein: CASSFGGKGADGYTF.

This clone has a handful of counts. The rearrangement joins TRBV10-3 to TRBJ2-1; 14 bases align to TRBD2. The CDR3 runs to 18 residues. The germline CDR1 and CDR2 sequences are ENHRY and SYGVKD. Germline trimming cut 2 bases from V and 5 bases from J; bases unmatched to any gene: 8. The CDR3 DNA sequence: TGTGCCATCAGTGAGAGAGACGGGACTAGCGGGAGTAACAATGAGCAGTTCTTC. Translation: CAISERDGTSGSNNEQFF.

The chain employs TRBV5-1 and TRBJ2-3; D possibly uses TRBD1 or TRBD2 (6 bases each). V was cut by 5 bases and J by 5 bases, with 18 bases left in between. The CDR3 contains 15 residues. The germline V gene encodes CDR1 SGHRS and CDR2 YFSETQ. CDR3 sequence (DNA): TGCGCCAGCAGGAGGCTGGGGGGCGCGAAAGATACGCAGTATTTT. This sequence encodes CASRRLGGAKDTQYF.

The chain links TRBV11-2 to TRBJ2-3; a possible D gene is TRBD2 (5 bases). The CDR3 totals 16 residues. The ends were cut back, 3 bases at V and 4 bases at J, with 17 bases in the middle. In germline, CDR1 is SGHAT, CDR2 FQNNGV. The CDR3 DNA reads as TGTGCCAGCAGCTTTGGTCGCCCGGGAACGGCAGATACGCAGTATTTT. Its protein is CASSFGRPGTADTQYF.

The rearrangement uses TRBV29-1 and TRBJ2-1; 13 positions match TRBD2. Germline-derived CDR1 and CDR2 are SQVTM and ANQGSEA. The CDR3 length is 13 residues. J was trimmed by 9 bases and V by 8 bases; bases with no gene match: 7. CDR3 DNA: TGCAGCACAACTAGCGGGAGGGCCGGTGAGCAGTTCTTC. This encodes CSTTSGRAGEQFF.

The rearrangement links TRBV28 to TRBJ2-7, with 8 bases matching TRBD2. J lost 2 bases, V lost 10 bases, and 10 bases had no gene match. The germline gives CDR1 MDHEN, CDR2 SYDVKM. The CDR3 has 14 amino acids. CDR3 loop: CATYAGTRAYEQYF. In DNA form, the CDR3 reads TGTGCCACCTACGCGGGGACTAGGGCCTACGAGCAGTACTTC.

This sequence joins TRBV2 and TRBJ2-2; 9 bases align to TRBD2. The CDR3 sequence is 15 residues long. The germline V gene has CDR1 SNHLY and CDR2 FYNNEI. The V and J ends lost 2 bases and 7 bases, in that order; junction bases with no gene match: 5. The CDR3 here is CASSESRTSVGELFF. The CDR3 coding sequence is TGTGCCAGCAGTGAAAGTCGGACTAGCGTCGGGGAGCTGTTTTTT.

This clone was recorded a few times. The chain uses TRBV4-1 and TRBJ1-2; D gene unclear. CDR1 and CDR2 (germline): MGHRA, YSYEKL. Trimming took 0 bases from V and 0 from J, leaving 11 bases between them. The CDR3 sequence is 16 residues long. This CDR3 is CASSQELGAANYGYTF. For the CDR3, the DNA is TGCGCCAGCAGCCAAGAGCTGGGTGCTGCTAACTATGGCTACACCTTC.

V usage is TRBV20-1 and J usage is TRBJ2-1; D remains ambiguous. This CDR3 region has 11 residues. V lost 7 bases, J lost 12 bases, and 16 bases lay in between. Germline-derived CDR1 and CDR2 are DFQATT and SNEGSKA (reference sequence). CDR3 in amino acids: CSVRTGNLQFF. CDR3 DNA: TGCAGTGTTAGGACCGGAAATTTGCAGTTCTTC.

V usage is TRBV7-3 and J usage is TRBJ2-1; perhaps TRBD2 as D (5 bases). This CDR3 spans 15 amino acids. V was trimmed by 2 bases and J by 6 bases, leaving 14 bases between them. Germline lookup yields CDR1 SGHTA and CDR2 FQGTGA. The CDR3, as DNA: TGTGCCAGCAGCTTAGTGTGGCTAGCCGGCAATGAGCAGTTCTTC. Protein product: CASSLVWLAGNEQFF. The full variable domain, its missing parts supplied by reference TRBV7-3 and TRBJ2-1, is GAGVSQTPSNKVTEKGKYVELRCDPISGHTALYWYRQSLGQGPEFLIYFQGTGAADDSGLPNDRFFAVRPEGSVSTLKIQRTERGDSAVYLCASSLVWLAGNEQFFGPGTRLTVL.

This clone was seen more than once but under ten times. The CDR3 sequence: CASRERGLGSYNEQFF. The CDR3 nucleotides read TGTGCCAGCAGGGAACGGGGGTTAGGATCCTACAATGAGCAGTTCTTC. The V and J genes are TRBV2 and TRBJ2-1, with D tentatively TRBD2 (6 bases). V was trimmed by 6 bases and J by 1 base, leaving 16 bases between them. Germline assignment: CDR1 SNHLY and CDR2 FYNNEI. This CDR3 comprises 16 residues.

The gene calls are TRBV18 and TRBJ1-2; tentative D call: TRBD1 (6 bases). CDR1 KGHSH and CDR2 LQKENI come from the germline V gene. Trimming shortened V by 3 bases and J by 7 bases, and 12 bases separated the two germline ends. The CDR3 covers 13 residues. DNA of the CDR3: TGTGCCAGCTCACCGGACAGTCAGGCTGGCTACACCTTC. Its translation is CASSPDSQAGYTF.

The chain joins TRBV6-5 to TRBJ1-3; tentative D call: TRBD1 (5 bases). Trimming pared 7 bases from V and 1 base from J, leaving 14 bases between. Looked up from germline, CDR1 is MNHEY and CDR2 is SVGAGI. The CDR3 runs 15 residues. CDR3: CASTLSGGSGNTIYF. CDR3 in DNA: TGTGCCAGCACCCTTTCCGGGGGATCTGGAAACACCATATATTTT.

This clone came up once. The chain recombines TRBV28 with TRBJ2-1; D is uncertain. The CDR3 consists of 11 residues. Germline V gene sequence: CDR1 MDHEN, CDR2 SYDVKM. Trimming took off 3 bases at V and 6 bases at J, with 3 bases between the two ends. Written as DNA, the CDR3 is TGTGCCAGCAGTTTGGGCAATGAGCAGTTCTTC. Protein product: CASSLGNEQFF. The complete variable domain, with remaining parts taken from reference TRBV28 and TRBJ2-1, reads DVKVTQSSRYLVKRTGEKVFLECVQDMDHENMFWYRQDPGLGLRLIYFSYDVKMKEKGDIPEGYSVSREKKERFSLILESASTNQTSMYLCASSLGNEQFFGPGTRLTVL.

This clone has a single count. This sequence joins TRBV5-8 and TRBJ2-3; no definite D call. V was shortened by 0 bases and J by 1 base, with 15 bases between the two germline ends. This CDR3 is built from 17 residues. The germline CDR1 and CDR2 sequences are SGHTS and YDEGEE. The chain's CDR3 is CASSLAMARWGTDTQYF. Here the CDR3 DNA reads TGTGCCAGCAGCTTGGCCATGGCTAGGTGGGGCACAGATACGCAGTATTTT. The full variable domain, with the rest looked up from reference TRBV5-8 and TRBJ2-3, is EAGVTQSPTHLIKTRGQQATLRCSPISGHTSVYWYQQALGLGLQFLLWYDEGEERNRGNFPPRFSGRQFPNYSSELNVNALELEDSALYLCASSLAMARWGTDTQYFGPGTRLTVL.

The V call is TRBV28, the J call TRBJ2-3; unclear D gene. Trimming cost V 1 base and J 0 bases, with 5 bases left between them. This CDR3 contains 14 residues. CDR1 and CDR2 from the germline V gene are MDHEN and SYDVKM. Here the CDR3 DNA reads TGTGCCAGCAGTTTATTGGCGAGCACAGATACGCAGTATTTT. Translated: CASSLLASTDTQYF. The entire variable domain, with the rest obtained from reference TRBV28 and TRBJ2-3, is as follows: DVKVTQSSRYLVKRTGEKVFLECVQDMDHENMFWYRQDPGLGLRLIYFSYDVKMKEKGDIPEGYSVSREKKERFSLILESASTNQTSMYLCASSLLASTDTQYFGPGTRLTVL.

This clone was observed a handful of times. The chain employs TRBV7-9 and TRBJ2-3, with 10 bases that match TRBD2. The CDR3 covers 17 residues. V shed 5 bases, J shed 3 bases, and the junction held 11 bases outside the gene matches. Germline loops: CDR1 SEHNR, CDR2 FQNEAQ (reference sequence). CDR3 coding DNA: TGTGCCAGCAGCGCCTCGACTAGCGGGCCGAGAACAGATACGCAGTATTTT. Translated: CASSASTSGPRTDTQYF.

The rearrangement uses TRBV18 and TRBJ2-5, with D possibly matching TRBD2 (6 bases). Germline V gives CDR1 KGHSH, CDR2 LQKENI. CDR3 length equals 15 residues. V was clipped by 1 base and J by 5 bases, with 14 bases between them. The CDR3 DNA reads TGTGCCAGCTCACCACAGGCAGGGACTGGCGAGACCCAGTACTTC. It codes for CASSPQAGTGETQYF.